This paragraph covers one T cell receptor (beta chain) sequence. As yet, its antigen is unknown. This sample is drawn from a study of CXCR3-negative and CXCR3-positive naive CD8 T cells. Germline V gene data show CDR1 as LGHDT and CDR2 as YNNKEL (reference sequence). The length of the CDR3 is 12 residues. Every CD8+ T cell subset underwent triplicate sorting at 250,000 to 300,000 cells apiece. The TRB cDNA libraries were prepared by 5' RACE with UMI labels. After re-calling the 5' RACE reads, TCRdb lists one entry per CDR3 protein, DNA absent. The table lists 100,000 to 150,000 distinct CDR3 sequences. Study-level findings and limits: Memory CD8+ T cell repertoires were far less diverse than both naive subsets. TRB CDR3 hydrophobicity was greater in CXCR3-positive naive cells than in CXCR3-negative naive cells. Memory cells diverged, while naive CXCR3-positive and CXCR3-negative cells had similar TRBV-TRBJ usage.

This receptor was obtained from a human donor in good health. Some clones in this sample may be carry-over from other donors' samples. Sequences were obtained from naive CXCR3- CD8+ T cells from blood. The subset here: CD45RO-CCR7+CD27+CD95- naive CD8+ T cells lacking CXCR3 (TNR3-). This rearrangement joins TRBV3-1 to TRBJ2-7. This chain's CDR3 is CASSQDLAEQYF.